These 6 T cell receptor beta chains were all obtained from the same sample, sequenced in a study of neurological immune-mediated disorders. TCRdb reprocessed the 5' RACE reads with MiXCR, giving one entry per CDR3 protein. The sample consists of tens of thousands of distinct CDR3 sequences, 9% to 10% of them appearing once. Time point of the sample: longitudinal time-point 1 (baseline). The sample taken for sequencing was PBMCs. These receptors were obtained from a woman between 40 and 50 years old in good health.

This clonotype has ten or more counts. This rearrangement joins TRBV4-1 to TRBJ2-2, with TRBD2 as a possible D gene (7 bases). The length of the CDR3 is 20 residues. Trimming removed 4 bases from V and 1 base from J, with 25 bases in between. Germline CDR1 is MGHRA and CDR2 is YSYEKL. DNA for the CDR3: TGCGCCAGCAGCCTACCCCCAGGGGCGAGCGGGGCACTGAACACCGGGGAGCTGTTTTTT. The encoded protein is CASSLPPGASGALNTGELFF.

This clonotype was recorded many times. V and J are TRBV20-1 and TRBJ2-5; TRBD2 matches 9 bases. V was pared by 2 bases and J by 1 base, with 2 bases of the junction left unmatched. Germline V gene sequence: CDR1 DFQATT, CDR2 SNEGSKA (reference sequence). This CDR3 comprises 14 residues. CDR3 DNA: TGCAGTGCTAGACTAGCGGGATCCCAAGAGACCCAGTACTTC. Its translation: CSARLAGSQETQYF.

There are many counts of this clonotype. J is TRBJ1-5 and V is TRBV12-3 or TRBV12-4; the D is unclear. V gave up 11 bases and J gave up 1 base, with 12 bases separating them. This CDR3 region has 13 residues. CDR3 coding DNA: TGTGCCCAGCGGGAGGGAAGCAATCAGCCCCAGCATTTT. Translating it yields CAQREGSNQPQHF.

At least ten counts were recorded for this clonotype. The chain combines TRBV20-1 with TRBJ2-7; a possible D gene is TRBD2 (5 bases). CDR1 DFQATT and CDR2 SNEGSKA come from the germline V gene (reference sequence). CDR3 length: 18 residues. Trimming removed 3 bases at V and 0 bases at J, with 24 bases between. CDR3 residues: CSASQRGLAYLSSYEQYF. In DNA, the CDR3 is TGCAGTGCTAGTCAACGAGGTCTAGCCTATCTGAGCTCCTACGAGCAGTACTTC.

The sample holds many counts of this clonotype. This chain joins TRBV20-1 and TRBJ1-1, with D perhaps TRBD1 (6 bases). Germline V gene data show CDR1 as DFQATT and CDR2 as SNEGSKA (reference sequence). CDR3 length: 15 residues. V lost 5 bases to trimming and J lost 1 base, with 17 bases between them. This chain's CDR3 is CSASEGVWGNTEAFF. In nucleotides, the CDR3 is TGCAGTGCTTCCGAGGGGGTCTGGGGGAACACTGAAGCTTTCTTT.

This clonotype was seen ten or more times. The chain is built from TRBV5-1 and TRBJ1-1; D gene unclear. V was shortened by 6 bases and J by 2 bases, with 8 bases between the two germline ends. Germline V gives CDR1 SGHRS, CDR2 YFSETQ. The CDR3 sequence is 12 residues long. In nucleotides, the CDR3 is TGCGCCAGCATCGGCCCTAACACTGAAGCTTTCTTT. It is translated as CASIGPNTEAFF. Supplemented by reference TRBV5-1 and TRBJ1-1, the full variable domain reads KAGVTQTPRYLIKTRGQQVTLSCSPISGHRSVSWYQQTPGQGLQFLFEYFSETQRNKGNFPGRFSGRQFSNSRSEMNVSTLELGDSALYLCASIGPNTEAFFGQGTRLTVV.